This TCR beta chain derives from a study of blood T cell repertoires in COVID-19. Study context: Acute and convalescent COVID-19 samples came from the United States, Italy and Spain. Sources were T cells, B-cell-depleted T cells, or PBMCs; the material itself was cDNA or gDNA.

The CDR3 totals 13 residues. J was trimmed by 8 bases and V by 2 bases; bases with no gene match: 3. CDR1 is SEHNR, CDR2 FQNEAQ, per germline (reference sequence). In the original workflow: Using reference gene primer amplification, nucleated cell counts were estimated. The protocol was immunoSEQ multiplex PCR, while the TCRdb copy is restricted to in-frame clones and leaves out a portion. The D gene and trimming were derived from the DNA, and the V and J assignments and clone size from that table. The sample includes about 180,000 clones, 85% to 90% of them seen just once. The chain recombines TRBV7-9 with TRBJ1-2, with 9 bases identical to TRBD1. The sequence derives from a woman aged 25 to 39 with active or convalescent COVID-19. Sequencing was carried out using peripheral blood. This CDR3 reads CASSLLDRGGYTF. CDR3 coding DNA: TGTGCCAGCAGCTTACTGGACAGGGGAGGCTACACCTTC.